The 11 T cell receptor beta chains below were found in one sample sequenced in a study of blood T cell repertoires in COVID-19. TCRdb keeps only in-frame clones here, not all; method: immunoSEQ multiplex PCR. The sample records about 280,000 clones, roughly 80% being singletons. Sample: PBMCs or T cells enriched from blood (not recorded which). All receptors derive from a man in his forties who had been exposed to COVID-19.

The chain links TRBV2 to TRBJ1-6; perhaps TRBD1 as D (5 bases). The V and J ends lost 6 bases and 9 bases respectively, with 12 bases between them. Per the germline V gene, CDR1 is SNHLY and CDR2 is FYNNEI. The CDR3 totals 13 residues. The CDR3 DNA reads TGTGCCAGCAGGGCAGGGCCAGGTTCACCCCTCCACTTT. This sequence encodes CASRAGPGSPLHF.

This chain connects TRBV29-1 to TRBJ2-7; the match to TRBD2 covers 9 bases. V was clipped by 4 bases and J by 6 bases; unmatched bases: 10. This CDR3 spans 14 amino acids. Germline V gives CDR1 SQVTM, CDR2 ANQGSEA. The CDR3 DNA is TGCAGCGTTGCTGTCATTAGCGGGAGTTCCGAGCAGTACTTC. This translates into CSVAVISGSSEQYF.

J is TRBJ2-1 and V is TRBV7-8; 8 bases fit TRBD2. This CDR3 region has 13 residues. Looked up from germline, CDR1 is SGHVS and CDR2 is FQNEAQ. After removal of 8 bases from V and 4 bases from J, the junction contained 4 bases not matched to a gene. In DNA, the CDR3 is TGTGCCAGCGCTATAGCGGGGTACAATGAGCAGTTCTTC. This translates into CASAIAGYNEQFF.

The V and J genes are TRBV5-4 and TRBJ2-3, with no clear D. Trimming left V 2 bases short and J 4 bases short, with 8 bases between. Germline V gene data show CDR1 as SGHNT and CDR2 as YYREEE (reference sequence). The CDR3 length is 13 residues. The CDR3 sequence: CASSFPLSDTQYF. The CDR3 nucleotides are TGTGCCAGCAGCTTTCCCTTGTCAGATACGCAGTATTTT.

The chain has TRBV6-1 and TRBJ1-2, with unresolved D. This CDR3 contains 12 residues. CDR1 is MNHNS, CDR2 SASEGT, per germline. V was pared by 8 bases and J by 2 bases, with 9 bases between. CDR3 sequence reads: CASRFGNYGYTF. CDR3 nucleotide sequence: TGTGCCAGCCGATTCGGGAACTATGGCTACACCTTC.

Note on this clone: One end of the junction does not line up with germline, which may come from a read error. The chain joins TRBV24-1 to TRBJ1-5; 7 bases are shared with TRBD1. The V gene's germline CDR1 is KGHDR and CDR2 SFDVKD. There are 14 residues in the CDR3. The CDR3 protein is CATSEPWTGASHHF. As DNA, the CDR3 is TGTGCCACCAGTGAGCCCTGGACAGGAGCTTCCCATCATTTT.

Details on this clone: Other DNA sequences in the same sample also yield this CDR3. This chain connects TRBV19 to TRBJ2-6; 9 bases agree with TRBD1. The length of the CDR3 is 16 residues. The germline V gene has CDR1 LNHDA and CDR2 SQIVND (reference sequence). Trimming at V came to 6 bases and at J to 0 bases, leaving 3 bases not matched to a gene. In nucleotides, the CDR3 is TGTGCCAGTAGCACAGGGGGCTCCTCTGGGGCCAACGTCCTGACTTTC. This gives the protein CASSTGGSSGANVLTF.

V and J are TRBV9 and TRBJ2-7; TRBD1 matches at 7 bases. This CDR3 comprises 15 residues. Trimming took 0 bases from V and 3 from J; bases not matched to a gene: 6. The germline V gene encodes CDR1 SGDLS and CDR2 YYNGEE. The CDR3 loop is CASSVEPGQSYEQYF. The CDR3 nucleotides are TGTGCCAGCAGCGTAGAACCGGGACAGAGCTACGAGCAGTACTTC.

The rearrangement links TRBV19 to TRBJ1-4; 7 positions match TRBD1. V gave up 4 bases and J gave up 8 bases; unmatched junction bases: 16. CDR1 is LNHDA, CDR2 SQIVND, per germline (reference sequence). This CDR3 has 17 residues. The CDR3 nucleotides read TGTGCCAGTAGTACCCGACAGGGATCCTCATTTAGCGAAAAACTGTTTTTT. Amino acid sequence: CASSTRQGSSFSEKLFF.

The chain carries TRBV2 and TRBJ2-7, with TRBD2 matching over 13 bases. Unmatched junction bases numbered 1, after V lost 5 bases and J lost 3 bases. Germline V gene sequence: CDR1 SNHLY, CDR2 FYNNEI. This CDR3 has 14 residues. Here the CDR3 reads CASSRTSGGYEQYF. CDR3 DNA: TGTGCCAGCAGTCGGACTAGCGGGGGCTACGAGCAGTACTTC.

The rearrangement joins TRBV19 to TRBJ2-2, with D perhaps TRBD2 (5 bases). CDR3 length: 16 residues. CDR1 LNHDA and CDR2 SQIVND come from the germline V gene (reference sequence). V was cut by 1 base and J by 2 bases, with 11 bases left in between. CDR3 loop: CASSIGGQINTGELFF. The DNA of the CDR3 is TGTGCCAGTAGTATAGGCGGGCAGATAAACACCGGGGAGCTGTTTTTT. The full variable domain, rest sourced from reference TRBV19 and TRBJ2-2, is DGGITQSPKYLFRKEGQNVTLSCEQNLNHDAMYWYRQDPGQGLRLIYYSQIVNDFQKGDIAEGYSVSREKKESFPLTVTSAQKNPTAFYLCASSIGGQINTGELFFGEGSRLTVL.